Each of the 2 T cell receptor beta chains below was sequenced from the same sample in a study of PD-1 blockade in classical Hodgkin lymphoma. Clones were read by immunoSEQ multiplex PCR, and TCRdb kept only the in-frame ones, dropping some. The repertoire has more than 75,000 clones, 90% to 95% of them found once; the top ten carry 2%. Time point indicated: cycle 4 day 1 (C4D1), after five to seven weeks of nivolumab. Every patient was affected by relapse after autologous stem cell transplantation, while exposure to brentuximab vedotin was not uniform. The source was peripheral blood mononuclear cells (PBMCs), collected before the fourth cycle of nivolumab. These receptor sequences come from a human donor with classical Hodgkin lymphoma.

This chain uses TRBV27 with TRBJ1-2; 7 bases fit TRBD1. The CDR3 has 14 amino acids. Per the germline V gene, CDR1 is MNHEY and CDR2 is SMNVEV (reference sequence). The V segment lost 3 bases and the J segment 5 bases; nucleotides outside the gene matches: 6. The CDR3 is CASSFGRGWYGYTF. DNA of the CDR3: TGTGCCAGCAGTTTCGGCAGGGGGTGGTATGGCTACACCTTC.

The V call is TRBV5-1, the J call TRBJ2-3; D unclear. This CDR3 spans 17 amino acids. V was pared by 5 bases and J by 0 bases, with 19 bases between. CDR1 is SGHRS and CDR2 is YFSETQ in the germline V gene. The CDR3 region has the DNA TGCGCCAGCAGTCGCTTCGACGGCTTCCCTAGCACAGATACGCAGTATTTT. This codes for CASSRFDGFPSTDTQYF.